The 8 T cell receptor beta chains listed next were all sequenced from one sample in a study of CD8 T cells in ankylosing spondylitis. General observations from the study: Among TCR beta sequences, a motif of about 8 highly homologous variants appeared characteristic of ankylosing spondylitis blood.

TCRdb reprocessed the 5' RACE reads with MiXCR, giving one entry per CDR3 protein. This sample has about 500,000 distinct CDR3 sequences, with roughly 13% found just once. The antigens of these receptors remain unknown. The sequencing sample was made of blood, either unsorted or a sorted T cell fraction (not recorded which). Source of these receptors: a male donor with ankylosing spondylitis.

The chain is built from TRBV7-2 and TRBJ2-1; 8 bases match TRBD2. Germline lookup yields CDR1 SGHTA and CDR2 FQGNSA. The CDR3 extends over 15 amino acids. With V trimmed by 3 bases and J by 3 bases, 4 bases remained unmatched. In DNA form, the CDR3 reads TGTGCCAGCAGCTTTAGCGGGACTATCTACAATGAGCAGTTCTTC. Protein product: CASSFSGTIYNEQFF.

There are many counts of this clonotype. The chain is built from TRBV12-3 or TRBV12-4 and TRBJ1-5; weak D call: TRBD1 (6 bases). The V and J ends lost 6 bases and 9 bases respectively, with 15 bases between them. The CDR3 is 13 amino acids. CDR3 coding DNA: TGTGCCAGCAGCTCCCAGGGGACGGCGCCCCAGCATTTT. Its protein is CASSSQGTAPQHF.

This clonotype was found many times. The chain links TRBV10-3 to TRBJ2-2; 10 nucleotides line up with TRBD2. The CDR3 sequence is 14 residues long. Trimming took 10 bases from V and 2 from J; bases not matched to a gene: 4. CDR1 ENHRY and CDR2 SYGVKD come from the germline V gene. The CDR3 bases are TGTGCCACCCTACTAGCGGGAAACACCGGGGAGCTGTTTTTT. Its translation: CATLLAGNTGELFF.

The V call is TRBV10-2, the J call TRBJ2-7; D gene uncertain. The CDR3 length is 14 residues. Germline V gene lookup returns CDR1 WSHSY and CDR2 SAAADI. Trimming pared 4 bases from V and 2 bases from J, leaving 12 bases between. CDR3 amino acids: CASSGLTGTYEQYF. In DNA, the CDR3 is TGCGCCAGCAGTGGTTTGACGGGTACCTACGAGCAGTACTTC.

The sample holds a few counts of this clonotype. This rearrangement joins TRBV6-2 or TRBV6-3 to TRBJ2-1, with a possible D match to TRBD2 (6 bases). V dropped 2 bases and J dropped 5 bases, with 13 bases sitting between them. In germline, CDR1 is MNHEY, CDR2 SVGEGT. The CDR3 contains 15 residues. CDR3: CASSYLPTRNNEQFF. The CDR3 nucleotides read TGTGCCAGCAGTTACCTCCCGACTAGGAACAATGAGCAGTTCTTC.

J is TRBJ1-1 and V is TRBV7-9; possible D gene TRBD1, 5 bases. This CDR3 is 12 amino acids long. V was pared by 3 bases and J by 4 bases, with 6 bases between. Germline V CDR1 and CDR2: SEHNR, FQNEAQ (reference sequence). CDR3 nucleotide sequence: TGTGCCAGCAGCTTCACAGGCACTGAAGCTTTCTTT. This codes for CASSFTGTEAFF.

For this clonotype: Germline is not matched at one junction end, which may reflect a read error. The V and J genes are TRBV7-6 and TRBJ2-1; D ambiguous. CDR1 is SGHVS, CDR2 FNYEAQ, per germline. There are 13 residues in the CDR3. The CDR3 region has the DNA TGTGCCAGCAGCTTAGTCTCCCACAATGAGCAGTTCTTC. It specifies CASSLVSHNEQFF.

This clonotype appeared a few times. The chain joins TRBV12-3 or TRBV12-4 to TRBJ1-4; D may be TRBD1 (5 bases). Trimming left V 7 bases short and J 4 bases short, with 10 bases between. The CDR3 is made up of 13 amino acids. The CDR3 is CASTGRGNEKLFF. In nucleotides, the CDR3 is TGTGCCAGCACAGGGAGGGGTAATGAAAAACTGTTTTTT.